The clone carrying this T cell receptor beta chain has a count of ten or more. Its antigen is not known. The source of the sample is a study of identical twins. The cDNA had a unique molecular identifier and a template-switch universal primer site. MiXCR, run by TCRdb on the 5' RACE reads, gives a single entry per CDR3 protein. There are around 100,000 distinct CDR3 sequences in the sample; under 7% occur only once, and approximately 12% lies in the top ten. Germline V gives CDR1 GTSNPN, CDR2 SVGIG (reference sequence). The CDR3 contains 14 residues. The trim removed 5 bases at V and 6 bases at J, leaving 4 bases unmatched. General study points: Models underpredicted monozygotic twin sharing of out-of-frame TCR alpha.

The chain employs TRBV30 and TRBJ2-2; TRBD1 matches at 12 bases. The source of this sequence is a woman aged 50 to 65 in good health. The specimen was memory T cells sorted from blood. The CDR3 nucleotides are TGTGCCTGGTCCCGGGACAGGGGGCCCGGGGAGCTGTTTTTT. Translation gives CAWSRDRGPGELFF.